This T cell receptor (beta chain) comes out of a study of vaccination effects on CD4 cells after COVID-19. Some clones are missing from TCRdb's copy, which holds only in-frame ones; the method was immunoSEQ multiplex PCR. This sample has 27,000 or so clones, with 72% found just once. Antigen-specific CD4+ T cell clonotypes were called by their expansion after viral peptide-pool culture in ViraFEST. Subsequent to a culture period of 10 days, CD4+ T cells were isolated. Nucleocapsid antibodies stayed negative before and after vaccination, showing no earlier SARS-CoV-2 infection. Culturing of 2 million to 2.5 million PBMC per well took place with around 10 IU/ml IL-2 and 9 to 10 ug/ml peptides. Remarks on this clone: The antigen is unknown.

The CDR3 extends over 16 amino acids. V gave up 2 bases and J gave up 5 bases, with 16 bases separating them. The germline V gene has CDR1 SGHDT and CDR2 YYEEEE. The TCR comes from a human donor who received a COVID-19 vaccine. The sample consisted of CD4+ T cells from PBMCs cultured with SARS-CoV-2 spike peptides, taken before COVID-19 vaccination. This chain uses TRBV5-6 with TRBJ1-4; D is ambiguous. The CDR3 nucleotides read TGTGCCAGCAGCTTAGTTGAGGCTGGAGGGAATGAAAAACTGTTTTTT. Translating it yields CASSLVEAGGNEKLFF.